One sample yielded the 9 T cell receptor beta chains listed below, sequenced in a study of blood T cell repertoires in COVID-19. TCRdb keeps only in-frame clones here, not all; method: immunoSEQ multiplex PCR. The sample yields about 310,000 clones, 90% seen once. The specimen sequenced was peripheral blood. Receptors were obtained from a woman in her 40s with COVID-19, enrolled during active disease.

CDR3 in DNA: TGTGCCAGTAGTATGGGGGCACGTTGGAACACCGGGGAGCTGTTTTTT. It specifies CASSMGARWNTGELFF. This chain links TRBV19 with TRBJ2-2, with D perhaps TRBD1 (6 bases). The ends were cut back, 3 bases at V and 1 base at J, with 12 bases in the middle. This CDR3 is built from 16 residues. The germline V gene has CDR1 LNHDA and CDR2 SQIVND (reference sequence). The whole variable domain, filled in from reference TRBV19 and TRBJ2-2, reads DGGITQSPKYLFRKEGQNVTLSCEQNLNHDAMYWYRQDPGQGLRLIYYSQIVNDFQKGDIAEGYSVSREKKESFPLTVTSAQKNPTAFYLCASSMGARWNTGELFFGEGSRLTVL.

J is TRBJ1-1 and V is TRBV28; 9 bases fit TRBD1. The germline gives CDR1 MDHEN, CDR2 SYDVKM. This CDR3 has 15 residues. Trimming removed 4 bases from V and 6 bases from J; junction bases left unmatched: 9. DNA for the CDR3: TGTGCCAGCAGTTCAATACGGACAGGGGCTCCTGAAGCTTTCTTT. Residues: CASSSIRTGAPEAFF.

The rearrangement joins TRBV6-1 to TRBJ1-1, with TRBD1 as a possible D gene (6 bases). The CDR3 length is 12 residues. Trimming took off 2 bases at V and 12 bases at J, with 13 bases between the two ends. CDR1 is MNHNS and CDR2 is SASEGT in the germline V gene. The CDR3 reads CASSETGGRTFF. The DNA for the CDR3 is TGTGCCAGCAGTGAAACGGGGGGGCGAACTTTCTTT.

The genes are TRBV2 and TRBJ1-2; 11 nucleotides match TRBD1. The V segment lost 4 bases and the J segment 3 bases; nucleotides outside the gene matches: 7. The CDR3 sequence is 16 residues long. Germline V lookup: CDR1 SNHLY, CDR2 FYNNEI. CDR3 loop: CASSVADRGLDYGYTF. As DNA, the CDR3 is TGTGCCAGCAGTGTCGCGGACAGGGGGCTCGACTATGGCTACACCTTC.

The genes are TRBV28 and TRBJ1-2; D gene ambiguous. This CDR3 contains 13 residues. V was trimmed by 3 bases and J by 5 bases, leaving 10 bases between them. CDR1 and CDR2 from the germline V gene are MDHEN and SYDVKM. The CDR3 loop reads CASSLLGFYGYTF. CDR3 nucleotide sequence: TGTGCCAGCAGTTTGTTGGGCTTTTATGGCTACACCTTC.

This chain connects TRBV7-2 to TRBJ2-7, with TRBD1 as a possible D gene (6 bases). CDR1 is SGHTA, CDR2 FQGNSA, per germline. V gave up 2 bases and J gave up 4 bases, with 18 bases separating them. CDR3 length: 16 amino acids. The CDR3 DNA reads TGTGCCAGCAGCTTAACAAGCAGGGGCCGCTCTTACGAGCAGTACTTC. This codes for CASSLTSRGRSYEQYF.

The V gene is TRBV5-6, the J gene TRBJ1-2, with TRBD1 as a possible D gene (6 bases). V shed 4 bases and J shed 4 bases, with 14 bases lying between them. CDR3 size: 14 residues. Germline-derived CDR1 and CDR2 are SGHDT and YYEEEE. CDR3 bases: TGTGCCAGCAGCACACGACAGGACGTCTATGGCTACACCTTC. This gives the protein CASSTRQDVYGYTF.

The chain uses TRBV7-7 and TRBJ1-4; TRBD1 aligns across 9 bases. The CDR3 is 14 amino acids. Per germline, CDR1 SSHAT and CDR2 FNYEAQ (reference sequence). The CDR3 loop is CAGSPGTGTEKLFF. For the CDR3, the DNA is TGTGCTGGCAGCCCCGGGACAGGGACTGAAAAACTGTTTTTT.

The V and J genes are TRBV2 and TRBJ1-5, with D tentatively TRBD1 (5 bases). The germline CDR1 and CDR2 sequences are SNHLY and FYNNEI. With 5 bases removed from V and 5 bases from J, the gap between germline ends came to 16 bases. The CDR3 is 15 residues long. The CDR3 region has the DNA TGTGCCAGCAGTTTAGAAGGGGCGGGGGATCAGCCCCAGCATTTT. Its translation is CASSLEGAGDQPQHF.